One sample yielded the 28 T cell receptor beta chains listed below, sequenced in a study of T cell changes during pregnancy in multiple sclerosis. Some clones are missing from TCRdb's copy, which holds only in-frame ones; the method was immunoSEQ multiplex PCR. The table shows 40,000 to 60,000 clones, with roughly 90% occurring only once. Specimen: peripheral blood, collected in the first trimester of pregnancy. These receptors were taken from a female donor in good health, enrolled as a control in a pregnancy study.

The rearrangement joins TRBV6-6 to TRBJ2-1; 8 bases match TRBD2. CDR3 length: 12 amino acids. Germline V gene data show CDR1 as MNHNY and CDR2 as SVGAGI (reference sequence). V was clipped by 5 bases and J by 15 bases; unmatched bases: 9. The CDR3 protein is CASSIRGLELFF. For the CDR3, the DNA is TGTGCCAGCAGTATACGGGGACTAGAACTGTTCTTC.

V is TRBV7-2 and J is TRBJ2-1, with 7 positions matching TRBD1. Looked up from germline, CDR1 is SGHTA and CDR2 is FQGNSA. V lost 1 base and J lost 15; bases outside the gene matches: 9. The CDR3 covers 13 residues. As DNA, the CDR3 is TGTGCCAGCAGCTTAGAGTTCCGGGACAGTAGGTTCTTC. Its translation: CASSLEFRDSRFF.

The CDR3 here is CASSLVGTGGGEKLFF. For the CDR3, the DNA is TGTGCCAGCAGCTTAGTAGGGACAGGGGGTGGTGAAAAACTGTTTTTT. The chain links TRBV7-8 to TRBJ1-4, with 11 bases fitting TRBD1. Germline lookup yields CDR1 SGHVS and CDR2 FQNEAQ. Trimming cost V 1 base and J 7 bases; bases outside gene matches: 5. The CDR3 is 16 residues long.

The CDR3 nucleotides are TGTGCCAGCAGGCATTCTAGCGGGGGGAACACCGGGGAGCTGTTTTTT. It encodes CASRHSSGGNTGELFF. The chain joins TRBV27 to TRBJ2-2; 10 bases are shared with TRBD2. Germline CDR1 and CDR2: MNHEY and SMNVEV (reference sequence). The CDR3 has 16 residues. Trimming removed 6 bases from V and 1 base from J; junction bases left unmatched: 5.

This chain uses TRBV19 with TRBJ1-2; D not certain. Germline V lookup: CDR1 LNHDA, CDR2 SQIVND (reference sequence). The CDR3 length is 14 residues. V gave up 0 bases and J gave up 7 bases, with 12 bases separating them. In nucleotides, the CDR3 is TGTGCCAGTAGTATAGATACGGGGTTCGGTGGCTACACCTTC. This encodes CASSIDTGFGGYTF.

This clone appeared once. The V gene is TRBV27, the J gene TRBJ2-6; D gene unclear. Germline V CDR1 and CDR2: MNHEY, SMNVEV (reference sequence). Trimming took 6 bases from V and 1 from J, leaving 10 bases between them. CDR3 length: 15 residues. CDR3 sequence: CASRFYGSGANVLTF. Written as DNA, the CDR3 is TGTGCCAGCAGGTTCTACGGGTCTGGGGCCAACGTCCTGACTTTC.

This CDR3 is CASSDNRDYEQYF. CDR3 DNA: TGTGCCAGCAGCGACAACCGGGACTACGAGCAGTACTTC. The V and J genes are TRBV5-6 and TRBJ2-7; tentatively, D is TRBD2 (5 bases). Germline V gene data show CDR1 as SGHDT and CDR2 as YYEEEE. CDR3 size: 13 residues. V dropped 4 bases and J dropped 3 bases, with 11 bases sitting between them.

The genes are TRBV30 and TRBJ2-5; a possible D gene is TRBD2 (5 bases). This CDR3 comprises 12 residues. V was pared by 1 base and J by 4 bases, with 7 bases between. CDR1 and CDR2 (germline): GTSNPN, SVGIG (reference sequence). The CDR3: CAWSGTGETQYF. The CDR3 nucleotides are TGTGCCTGGAGTGGGACTGGAGAGACCCAGTACTTC.

The V call is TRBV9, the J call TRBJ2-1; 14 bases line up with TRBD2. Germline-derived CDR1 and CDR2 are SGDLS and YYNGEE. The V and J ends lost 3 bases and 8 bases, in that order; junction bases with no gene match: 7. The CDR3 loop spans 16 amino acids. DNA of the CDR3: TGTGCCAGCAGCGCCGGAGGGACTAGCGGGAGCTATGAGCAGTTCTTC. Amino acid sequence: CASSAGGTSGSYEQFF.

This clone has just one count. The J gene is TRBJ2-3, the V gene TRBV9; the match to TRBD2 covers 8 bases. J was trimmed by 2 bases and V by 4 bases; bases with no gene match: 15. Per the germline V gene, CDR1 is SGDLS and CDR2 is YYNGEE. There are 18 residues in the CDR3. The CDR3 DNA follows: TGTGCCAGCAGCCCTCCGTTCGGTAGCGGGACCAACACAGATACGCAGTATTTT. Its translation: CASSPPFGSGTNTDTQYF. Drawing the rest from reference TRBV9 and TRBJ2-3, the complete variable domain is DSGVTQTPKHLITATGQRVTLRCSPRSGDLSVYWYQQSLDQGLQFLIQYYNGEERAKGNILERFSAQQFPDLHSELNLSSLELGDSALYFCASSPPFGSGTNTDTQYFGPGTRLTVL.

The V and J genes are TRBV5-4 and TRBJ2-2; tentatively, D is TRBD2 (7 bases). The ends were cut back, 8 bases at V and 0 bases at J, with 17 bases in the middle. CDR1 SGHNT and CDR2 YYREEE come from the germline V gene (reference sequence). There are 16 residues in the CDR3. CDR3: CASGRGGNANTGELFF. The CDR3 nucleotides read TGTGCCAGTGGGAGGGGGGGGAACGCGAACACCGGGGAGCTGTTTTTT.

V gene TRBV5-4 combines with J gene TRBJ2-1; the match to TRBD2 covers 12 bases. CDR3 length equals 15 residues. Germline values: CDR1 SGHNT, CDR2 YYREEE (reference sequence). J was trimmed by 4 bases and V by 4 bases; bases with no gene match: 3. This CDR3 reads CASSPGLAGYNEQFF. The CDR3 DNA sequence: TGTGCCAGCAGCCCCGGACTAGCGGGGTACAATGAGCAGTTCTTC.

CDR3: CASSAWTEGSDEQYF. The CDR3 bases are TGTGCCAGTAGTGCCTGGACGGAGGGTAGCGACGAGCAGTACTTC. This chain connects TRBV19 to TRBJ2-7; D may be TRBD2 (6 bases). Germline V gives CDR1 LNHDA, CDR2 SQIVND (reference sequence). V was shortened by 5 bases and J by 5 bases, with 19 bases between the two germline ends. This CDR3 is built from 15 residues.

The chain recombines TRBV28 with TRBJ2-7; 8 nucleotides line up with TRBD1. The V and J ends lost 7 bases and 0 bases, in that order; junction bases with no gene match: 14. The CDR3 is made up of 17 amino acids. In germline, CDR1 is MDHEN, CDR2 SYDVKM. The CDR3 sequence is CASTGDNYRGSSYEQYF. CDR3 nucleotide sequence: TGTGCCAGCACTGGGGATAATTACAGGGGGAGCTCCTACGAGCAGTACTTC.

The V and J genes are TRBV6-5 and TRBJ1-2, with a possible D match to TRBD1 (5 bases). The CDR3 contains 16 residues. Germline V gene lookup returns CDR1 MNHEY and CDR2 SVGAGI. The V gene lost 0 bases and the J gene lost 4 bases, with 15 bases spanning the gap. The CDR3 bases are TGTGCCAGCAGTTACTCCAGAACCGGGGGGGGCTATGGCTACACCTTC. Its translation is CASSYSRTGGGYGYTF.

V usage is TRBV19 and J usage is TRBJ2-7, with TRBD1 matching 8 bases. Germline values: CDR1 LNHDA, CDR2 SQIVND (reference sequence). There are 14 residues in the CDR3. The junction had 2 bases not matched to a gene; V was cut back by 4 bases and J by 0 bases. The CDR3 loop reads CASSRDRNSYEQYF. The DNA for the CDR3 is TGTGCCAGTAGTAGGGACAGGAACTCCTACGAGCAGTACTTC.

In nucleotides, the CDR3 is TGTGCCAGCAGCTTAGTCGGGAGGGCAGGGGATGGCTACACCTTC. Its protein is CASSLVGRAGDGYTF. The chain combines TRBV7-2 with TRBJ1-2, with a weak D call TRBD1 (6 bases). Germline loops: CDR1 SGHTA, CDR2 FQGNSA. This CDR3 is 15 amino acids long. V lost 1 base, J lost 6 bases, and 15 bases lay in between.

The chain employs TRBV2 and TRBJ2-3, with 8 bases aligning to TRBD2. Germline trimming cut 8 bases from V and 1 base from J; bases unmatched to any gene: 8. The germline V gene has CDR1 SNHLY and CDR2 FYNNEI. The CDR3 spans 15 residues. As DNA, the CDR3 is TGTGCCAGCCGGCGGGGGGCCGGGGGCACAGATACGCAGTATTTT. This encodes CASRRGAGGTDTQYF.

The CDR3 coding sequence is TGCAGCGTTGCGGCAGGGATGGTCTATGGCTACACCTTC. Amino acids: CSVAAGMVYGYTF. The chain combines TRBV29-1 with TRBJ1-2; tentatively, D is TRBD1 (5 bases). The ends were cut back, 4 bases at V and 4 bases at J, with 13 bases in the middle. CDR3 size: 13 residues. Germline CDR1 is SQVTM and CDR2 is ANQGSEA.

This chain uses TRBV9 with TRBJ1-2, with a tentative D call TRBD1 (6 bases). The CDR3 is 15 amino acids. Germline loops: CDR1 SGDLS, CDR2 YYNGEE. V was shortened by 3 bases and J by 5 bases, with 17 bases between the two germline ends. The CDR3: CASSEHRVGGYGYTF. As DNA, the CDR3 is TGTGCCAGCAGCGAGCACAGGGTTGGAGGTTATGGCTACACCTTC. Based on the CDR3 plus reference TRBV9 and TRBJ1-2, the full variable domain is DSGVTQTPKHLITATGQRVTLRCSPRSGDLSVYWYQQSLDQGLQFLIQYYNGEERAKGNILERFSAQQFPDLHSELNLSSLELGDSALYFCASSEHRVGGYGYTFGSGTRLTVV.

The table lists this clone with a count of one. The CDR3: CASSLLQGGLVDTQYF. As DNA, the CDR3 is TGTGCCAGCAGTTTACTCCAGGGAGGCCTCGTAGATACGCAGTATTTT. V is TRBV28 and J is TRBJ2-3; D is perhaps TRBD2 (6 bases). Germline lookup yields CDR1 MDHEN and CDR2 SYDVKM. There are 16 residues in the CDR3. The V gene lost 2 bases and the J gene lost 5 bases, with 17 bases spanning the gap.

The chain couples TRBV28 to TRBJ1-2; TRBD1 aligns across 9 bases. V lost 7 bases to trimming and J lost 5 bases; unmatched junction nucleotides: 5. This CDR3 has 13 residues. Germline lookup yields CDR1 MDHEN and CDR2 SYDVKM. Here the CDR3 DNA reads TGTGCCAGCATGGACAGGGGAGGTTATGGCTACACCTTC. Its translation is CASMDRGGYGYTF.

This chain's CDR3 is CASRVRGLLGNEQFF. CDR3 DNA: TGTGCCAGCAGGGTGAGGGGACTCCTTGGCAATGAGCAGTTCTTC. The chain couples TRBV5-8 to TRBJ2-1; tentative D call: TRBD2 (6 bases). CDR1 and CDR2 (germline): SGHTS, YDEGEE. The V end lost 5 bases, the J end lost 6 bases, and 18 bases lay between the germline ends. There are 15 residues in the CDR3. The complete variable domain, with remaining parts taken from reference TRBV5-8 and TRBJ2-1, reads EAGVTQSPTHLIKTRGQQATLRCSPISGHTSVYWYQQALGLGLQFLLWYDEGEERNRGNFPPRFSGRQFPNYSSELNVNALELEDSALYLCASRVRGLLGNEQFFGPGTRLTVL.

This clone occurred a few times. The chain has TRBV2 and TRBJ1-5; 7 nucleotides align to TRBD1. Trimming cost V 6 bases and J 8 bases; bases outside gene matches: 13. The CDR3 has 15 amino acids. The germline V gene has CDR1 SNHLY and CDR2 FYNNEI. CDR3 amino acids: CASREEGGQGKPQHF. The CDR3 bases are TGTGCCAGCAGGGAGGAAGGGGGCCAAGGGAAGCCCCAGCATTTT.

J is TRBJ2-1 and V is TRBV11-2, with TRBD2 as a possible D gene (6 bases). With 0 bases removed from V and 6 bases from J, the gap between germline ends came to 9 bases. Looked up from germline, CDR1 is SGHAT and CDR2 is FQNNGV. This CDR3 comprises 14 residues. The CDR3 here is CASSLDGGFNEQFF. CDR3 nucleotides: TGTGCCAGCAGCTTAGATGGGGGGTTCAATGAGCAGTTCTTC.

V usage is TRBV7-6 and J usage is TRBJ2-1; possibly TRBD2 for D (6 bases). Germline lookup yields CDR1 SGHVS and CDR2 FNYEAQ. Trimming removed 5 bases from V and 0 bases from J, with 11 bases in between. This CDR3 has 15 residues. The CDR3 is CASSPDYSSYNEQFF. In DNA form, the CDR3 reads TGTGCCAGCAGCCCGGACTATAGCTCCTACAATGAGCAGTTCTTC.

V gene TRBV28 combines with J gene TRBJ2-5; 11 bases fit TRBD2. The CDR3 runs 17 residues. The V and J ends lost 3 bases and 4 bases, in that order; junction bases with no gene match: 10. Germline CDR1 and CDR2: MDHEN and SYDVKM. CDR3 sequence (DNA): TGTGCCAGCAGTTTTGGTCGGACTAGCGGGTTCCGAGAGACCCAGTACTTC. It encodes CASSFGRTSGFRETQYF.

This clone occurred once. The CDR3 region is CASSQTPGNIQYF. The CDR3 coding sequence is TGTGCCAGCAGCCAAACCCCCGGAAACATTCAGTACTTC. The gene calls are TRBV7-3 and TRBJ2-4; D unresolved. The germline CDR1 and CDR2 sequences are SGHTA and FQGTGA. V was trimmed by 5 bases and J by 6 bases, leaving 11 bases between them. This CDR3 comprises 13 residues.